Sequencing of this T cell receptor (beta chain) was carried out in a study of radiation and T cells in renal cell carcinoma. Remarks on this clone: What it recognizes is unknown.

Libraries were prepared by immunoSEQ multiplex PCR; TCRdb keeps only in-frame clonotypes and omits some of them. The sample has roughly 130,000 clones, around nine tenths seen once. Study results and limitations: From baseline, blood top tumor clonotypes peaked at 2 weeks post-radiation.

Time point denoted: blood 2 weeks post-SBRT. As for treatment: 15 Gy SBRT to primary tumor, nephrectomy 4 weeks later. The patient's renal cell carcinoma had clear cell pathology. The source material was blood, sampled from a patient whose treatment included radiotherapy and nephrectomy. The sequence came from a woman in her 70s with renal cell carcinoma.

The chain's CDR3 is CASSLMGDTGELFF. The CDR3 region has the DNA TGTGCCAGCAGCTTAATGGGGGACACCGGGGAGCTGTTTTTT. This chain connects TRBV7-9 to TRBJ2-2, with D perhaps given as TRBD1 or TRBD2 (5 bases each). CDR1 and CDR2 from the germline V gene are SEHNR and FQNEAQ (reference sequence). Trimming took 2 bases from V and 3 from J, leaving 7 bases between them. The CDR3 loop spans 14 amino acids.